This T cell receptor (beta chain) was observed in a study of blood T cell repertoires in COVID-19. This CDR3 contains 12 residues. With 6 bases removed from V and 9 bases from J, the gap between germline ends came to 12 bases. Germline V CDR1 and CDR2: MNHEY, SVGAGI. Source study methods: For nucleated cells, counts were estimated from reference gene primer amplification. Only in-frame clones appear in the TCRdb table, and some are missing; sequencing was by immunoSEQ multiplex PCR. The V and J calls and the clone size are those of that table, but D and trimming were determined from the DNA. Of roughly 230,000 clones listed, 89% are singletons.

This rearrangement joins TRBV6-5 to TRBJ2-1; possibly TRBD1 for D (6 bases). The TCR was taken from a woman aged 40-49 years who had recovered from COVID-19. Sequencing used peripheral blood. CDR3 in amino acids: CASSLLGGEQFF. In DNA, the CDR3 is TGTGCCAGCAGCTTACTAGGGGGTGAGCAGTTCTTC.